What follows is one T cell receptor (beta chain) and its context. This receptor's antigen is unknown. No base quality values were provided; no much bigger clone lies one nucleotide off. This entry is derived from a study of blood T cell repertoires in COVID-19 (dated by TCRdb to 2019 to 2021). With regard to the full study: Samples covering the acute and convalescent phases of COVID-19 were provided by collaborators in the United States, Italy and Spain. The prospective study material was composed of cDNA or gDNA derived from T cells, B-cell-depleted T cells, or PBMCs. Sample metadata almost always included a de-identified subject ID, COVID-19 status, age in years and sex. The repertoires were made available in a free public database intended to serve as a resource for research on the immune response to SARS-CoV-2. Where HLA class I and class II types were available, the types were taken from metadata supplied by the sample provider, not from assay-based typing. Samples were obtained from the ongoing ImmuneRACE study (first 160 participants) and from over a thousand subjects provided by 6 global collaborators. The dataset comprised deeply sampled blood TCRbeta repertoires from subjects exposed to, actively infected with, or recovered from COVID-19.

Collaborating institutions collected whole blood in K2EDTA tubes following their own protocols. Collaborator samples were shipped for TCRbeta analysis as frozen whole blood, isolated PBMCs, or DNA extracted from either sample type. TCRbeta CDR3 regions were amplified from genomic DNA by means of the immunoSEQ Assay, a bias-controlled multiplex PCR. In the original analysis: The number of nucleated cells in each sample was estimated from the amplification of reference gene primers within the assay. Sequence reads were collapsed and filtered to measure the absolute abundance of every unique TCRbeta CDR3 rearrangement. For each sample, productive Simpson clonality was calculated by taking the square root of Simpson's diversity index across productive rearrangements. TCRdb limited this immuneACCESS table to in-frame rearrangements with V and J called. A share of clones is missing; checked studies link under half to unresolved V genes, and the rest is unexplained. That table supplies the V and J calls and clone size; D and trimming were determined from the DNA. The sample has 170,000 or so clones on record, around 80% of them singletons. Of the sample, 2.9% is held by the ten largest clones.

From the germline V gene, CDR1 is LGHNA and CDR2 is YSLEER. Reading from cysteine to phenylalanine, the CDR3 counts 15 amino acids. Of all the DNA, just the CDR3 is kept, 45 bases in frame from base 1. V and J are trimmed by 2 bases and 2 bases, and the gene matches miss 0 bases of the junction. Broad study findings and their caveats: The quantity of clinical and demographic metadata differed by source and by participant and was supplied without curation.

The sample comprised peripheral blood. The sequence derives from a woman between 55 and 75 years old with acute or convalescent COVID-19. Recombination linked TRBV4-3 to TRBJ2-1; TRBD2 aligns with 10 central bases. The CDR3: CASSQLAGAYNEQFF. The nucleotides are TGCGCCAGCAGCCAACTAGCGGGGGCCTACAATGAGCAGTTCTTC.